This entry lists 32 T cell receptor beta chains sequenced from one sample in a study of identical twins. Via MiXCR, TCRdb re-called the 5' RACE reads, giving one row per CDR3 protein. The data contain 200,000 to 250,000 distinct CDR3 sequences, 5.5% to 7.5% of them singletons. A further study also used this sample, focusing on T cells expressing NK-cell markers.

The source material was CD8+ T cells sorted from blood. Receptors were obtained from a woman aged 18-35 years in good health.

This clonotype has a handful of counts. The chain carries TRBV9 and TRBJ2-1, with a weak D call TRBD2 (5 bases). The germline V gene has CDR1 SGDLS and CDR2 YYNGEE. Trimming left V 8 bases short and J 0 bases short, with 9 bases between. The CDR3 is made up of 13 amino acids. CDR3 in amino acids: CASGEISYNEQFF. CDR3 sequence (DNA): TGTGCCAGTGGGGAGATCTCCTACAATGAGCAGTTCTTC.

This clonotype has a handful of counts. The CDR3 here is CASSLEHSYEQYF. CDR3 coding DNA: TGTGCCAGCAGCTTGGAGCACTCCTACGAGCAGTACTTC. The genes are TRBV11-2 and TRBJ2-7; no reliable D call. This CDR3 has 13 amino acids. Germline loops: CDR1 SGHAT, CDR2 FQNNGV. V lost 3 bases and J lost 0, with 6 bases in between.

The sample holds many counts of this clonotype. The chain recombines TRBV20-1 with TRBJ1-5; no definite D call. The CDR3 contains 13 residues. Germline CDR1 and CDR2: DFQATT and SNEGSKA (reference sequence). V was pared by 6 bases and J by 5 bases, with 14 bases between. DNA for the CDR3: TGCAGTGCAACCGTCCCGCCCTATCAGCCCCAGCATTTT. It yields the protein CSATVPPYQPQHF.

This clonotype was detected a few times. The chain employs TRBV12-5 and TRBJ1-1; 7 nucleotides align to TRBD1. CDR1 is LGHNT and CDR2 is FRNRAP in the germline V gene. The trim removed 8 bases at V and 11 bases at J, leaving 17 bases unmatched. This CDR3 spans 14 amino acids. The CDR3 DNA reads TGTGCTAGTAGCCCTGGGGCAGGGGGTGACGGGGCTTTCTTT. Amino acid sequence: CASSPGAGGDGAFF.

Points on this clonotype: An end of the junction does not agree with germline; a read error may underlie this. This chain uses TRBV6-2 or TRBV6-3 with TRBJ2-7; 8 bases agree with TRBD1. The CDR3 is 12 residues long. Germline-derived CDR1 and CDR2 are MNHEY and SVGEGT. The CDR3 loop is CASSYSRQGMCF. CDR3 coding DNA: TGTGCCAGCAGTTACTCCCGACAGGGGATGTGCTTC.

This clonotype was found a few times. This chain uses TRBV7-2 with TRBJ1-1; D possibly corresponds to TRBD1 (6 bases). V was shortened by 6 bases and J by 6 bases, with 14 bases between the two germline ends. This CDR3 contains 13 residues. CDR1 is SGHTA and CDR2 is FQGNSA in the germline V gene. CDR3 region: CASRDRTVAEAFF. For the CDR3, the DNA is TGTGCCAGCAGGGATAGGACAGTCGCTGAAGCTTTCTTT.

This chain uses TRBV27 with TRBJ1-5; the D is unclear. This CDR3 spans 15 amino acids. The V end lost 3 bases, the J end lost 0 bases, and 9 bases lay between the germline ends. In germline, CDR1 is MNHEY, CDR2 SMNVEV (reference sequence). CDR3: CASSFRPYSNQPQHF. DNA for the CDR3: TGTGCCAGCAGTTTTCGACCTTATAGCAATCAGCCCCAGCATTTT.

This clonotype turned up a few times. This clone may be a read error of a much larger clone one base away. The chain combines TRBV5-6 with TRBJ2-5; no clear D gene. This CDR3 has 13 residues. Germline V gene sequence: CDR1 SGHDT, CDR2 YYEEEE. V lost 5 bases and J 4 bases, leaving 12 bases between the germline ends. The CDR3 DNA reads TGTGCCAGCAGTCCGCTATTGGTAGAGACCCAGTACTTC. Amino acids: CASSPLLVETQYF.

This chain links TRBV10-2 with TRBJ2-7; D remains unclear. The CDR3 runs 12 residues. V lost 2 bases to trimming and J lost 6 bases, with 8 bases between them. CDR1 and CDR2 from the germline V gene are WSHSY and SAAADI. The CDR3 is CASSETTIEQYF. The DNA for the CDR3 is TGCGCCAGCAGTGAGACCACCATCGAGCAGTACTTC.

This clonotype was counted only a few times. The chain is built from TRBV12-3 or TRBV12-4 and TRBJ2-1; D is undetermined. This CDR3 is 13 amino acids long. Trimming stripped 2 bases from V and 8 bases from J, with 10 bases between. CDR3 in DNA: TGTGCCAGCAGTTTAACGCGCCTCGATGAGCAGTTCTTC. Its protein is CASSLTRLDEQFF.

This clonotype was seen ten or more times. The chain is built from TRBV12-3 or TRBV12-4 and TRBJ2-7, with D possibly TRBD2 on 6 matching bases. The CDR3 has 14 residues. V lost 0 bases and J lost 7, with 13 bases in between. The CDR3 DNA follows: TGTGCCAGCAGTTTAGCGCCCGGGGCGGGGGAGCAGTACTTC. The encoded protein is CASSLAPGAGEQYF.

This chain joins TRBV6-5 and TRBJ1-1, with a possible D match to TRBD1 (6 bases). From germline, CDR1 is MNHEY and CDR2 SVGAGI. V was trimmed by 0 bases and J by 7 bases, leaving 9 bases between them. The CDR3 has 13 amino acids. The CDR3 reads CASSYSGGREAFF. CDR3 DNA sequence: TGTGCCAGCAGTTACTCCGGGGGGCGTGAAGCTTTCTTT.

Written as DNA, the CDR3 is TGCAGTGCAGATAGCGGTCAGTACACAGATACGCAGTATTTT. This encodes CSADSGQYTDTQYF. The chain employs TRBV20-1 and TRBJ2-3, with a possible D match to TRBD2 (6 bases). The CDR3 totals 14 residues. CDR1 DFQATT and CDR2 SNEGSKA come from the germline V gene (reference sequence). Trimming removed 6 bases at V and 2 bases at J, with 15 bases between.

This clonotype occurred many times. This chain links TRBV5-6 with TRBJ2-2; no clear D. CDR1 is SGHDT and CDR2 is YYEEEE in the germline V gene. V gave up 4 bases and J gave up 7 bases, with 5 bases separating them. CDR3 length equals 11 residues. CDR3 residues: CASSRDGELFF. In DNA form, the CDR3 reads TGTGCCAGCAGCCGTGACGGGGAGCTGTTTTTT.

The chain couples TRBV27 to TRBJ2-1; 9 bases are a match to TRBD2. V trimming: 8 bases; J trimming: 7 bases; junction bases outside the gene matches: 15. The CDR3 is made up of 16 amino acids. CDR1 MNHEY and CDR2 SMNVEV come from the germline V gene (reference sequence). The CDR3 DNA follows: TGTGCCAGCCACAACCCGTTCGCGGGAGGGGGTAATGAGCAGTTCTTC. It codes for CASHNPFAGGGNEQFF.

This chain joins TRBV4-1 and TRBJ1-2; weak D call: TRBD1 (5 bases). CDR1 MGHRA and CDR2 YSYEKL come from the germline V gene. V dropped 0 bases and J dropped 4 bases, with 12 bases sitting between them. The CDR3 runs to 15 residues. The DNA for the CDR3 is TGCGCCAGCAGCCAAGATCCGCGACAGCTCTATGGCTACACCTTC. It encodes CASSQDPRQLYGYTF.

This clonotype has a handful of counts. V and J are TRBV5-1 and TRBJ1-1, with D tentatively TRBD1 (5 bases). CDR1 SGHRS and CDR2 YFSETQ come from the germline V gene. With 3 bases removed from V and 0 bases from J, the gap between germline ends came to 21 bases. CDR3 length: 18 amino acids. CDR3 in amino acids: CASSYKRGGLGMNTEAFF. The CDR3 DNA follows: TGCGCCAGCAGCTATAAGAGGGGAGGCTTGGGGATGAACACTGAAGCTTTCTTT.

J is TRBJ1-4 and V is TRBV6-5, with TRBD1 identical over 8 bases. With V trimmed by 2 bases and J by 6 bases, 14 bases remained unmatched. CDR1 is MNHEY and CDR2 is SVGAGI in the germline V gene. The length of the CDR3 is 18 residues. Here the CDR3 DNA reads TGTGCCAGCAGTTACCCGAACCGGGTGGGGACAGGTCATGAAAAACTGTTTTTT. Translated, it gives CASSYPNRVGTGHEKLFF.

The rearrangement uses TRBV2 and TRBJ2-2; D is possibly TRBD2 (6 bases). The CDR3 length is 15 residues. The V gene lost 7 bases and the J gene lost 8 bases, with 20 bases spanning the gap. Germline-derived CDR1 and CDR2 are SNHLY and FYNNEI. The chain's CDR3 is CASNQVEGRAGELFF. CDR3 DNA sequence: TGTGCCAGCAACCAGGTGGAGGGACGGGCGGGGGAGCTGTTTTTT.

This clonotype has a handful of counts. This chain links TRBV12-5 with TRBJ1-2, with 7 positions matching TRBD1. CDR3 length: 13 amino acids. J gave up 6 bases and V 6 bases, and 7 bases lay outside the gene matches. Per germline, CDR1 LGHNT and CDR2 FRNRAP. CDR3 nucleotides: TGTGCTAGTGGACAACACGACAGGGATGGCTACACCTTC. Translating gives CASGQHDRDGYTF.

This clonotype was found a few times. The chain uses TRBV7-6 and TRBJ1-5, with 9 bases lining up with TRBD1. Per germline, CDR1 SGHVS and CDR2 FNYEAQ. The CDR3 has 15 residues. With 4 bases clipped from V and 12 bases from J, the junction kept 13 bases outside the gene matches. CDR3 in DNA: TGTGCCAGCAGCTCCTCCGGGACAGGGTTAGTTAACCAGCATTTT. Amino acids: CASSSSGTGLVNQHF.

The sample holds many counts of this clonotype. The genes are TRBV24-1 and TRBJ2-3, with D possibly TRBD2 on 5 matching bases. Germline CDR1 and CDR2: KGHDR and SFDVKD. V lost 10 bases and J lost 3, with 13 bases in between. The CDR3 consists of 13 residues. The CDR3 loop is CATRSGKTDTQYF. In DNA form, the CDR3 reads TGTGCCACACGATCGGGGAAGACAGATACGCAGTATTTT.

This clonotype has at least ten counts. The chain combines TRBV25-1 with TRBJ2-3; TRBD2 agrees at 10 bases. From germline, CDR1 is MGHDK and CDR2 SYGVNS. The length of the CDR3 is 16 residues. The V segment lost 2 bases and the J segment 2 bases; nucleotides outside the gene matches: 4. This chain's CDR3 is CASSETSGTDTDTQYF. CDR3 nucleotides: TGTGCCAGCAGTGAAACTAGCGGGACCGACACAGATACGCAGTATTTT.

This clonotype was observed many times. The chain carries TRBV7-8 and TRBJ2-1; TRBD2 aligns across 8 bases. The V segment lost 3 bases and the J segment 4 bases; nucleotides outside the gene matches: 8. Germline CDR1 and CDR2: SGHVS and FQNEAQ. CDR3 length: 16 amino acids. CDR3 sequence: CASSFPSAGGYNEQFF. CDR3 bases: TGTGCCAGCAGCTTCCCATCGGCGGGGGGTTACAATGAGCAGTTCTTC.

The table lists this clonotype with many counts. This rearrangement joins TRBV7-2 to TRBJ2-7; D not resolved. This CDR3 is built from 14 residues. Germline V gene data show CDR1 as SGHTA and CDR2 as FQGNSA. Trimming took 2 bases from V and 7 from J, leaving 15 bases between them. The DNA of the CDR3 is TGTGCCAGCAGCTTATTTCTCAGGACGGATGAGCAGTACTTC. Its translation: CASSLFLRTDEQYF.

The sample holds a few counts of this clonotype. The chain carries TRBV29-1 and TRBJ2-1; TRBD1 might be the D (6 bases). The V gene lost 7 bases and the J gene lost 10 bases, with 8 bases spanning the gap. The V gene's germline CDR1 is SQVTM and CDR2 ANQGSEA. This CDR3 is built from 9 residues. The DNA of the CDR3 is TGCAGCGCTGGACAGGAGCAGTTCTTC. Translation: CSAGQEQFF.

This clonotype was seen only a few times. The gene calls are TRBV7-2 and TRBJ2-1; TRBD2 aligns across 9 bases. The V segment lost 5 bases and the J segment 3 bases; nucleotides outside the gene matches: 5. Per the germline V gene, CDR1 is SGHTA and CDR2 is FQGNSA. This CDR3 is built from 15 residues. This CDR3 reads CASSPTSGGYNEQFF. In DNA form, the CDR3 reads TGTGCCAGCAGCCCGACTAGCGGAGGCTACAATGAGCAGTTCTTC.

The chain combines TRBV13 with TRBJ2-1; TRBD2 matches 9 bases. The CDR3 has 13 residues. Germline V gene data show CDR1 as PRHDT and CDR2 as FYEKMQ (reference sequence). Unmatched junction bases numbered 8, after V lost 8 bases and J lost 9 bases. CDR3 region: CASGPGTSSEQFF. CDR3 in DNA: TGTGCCAGCGGCCCGGGGACTAGCTCTGAGCAGTTCTTC.

V and J are TRBV29-1 and TRBJ2-6; D unclear. The V gene's germline CDR1 is SQVTM and CDR2 ANQGSEA. The CDR3 is 15 amino acids. V was pared by 6 bases and J by 0 bases, with 12 bases between. CDR3 DNA: TGCAGCGTGCCGGAGTTCAGCTCTGGGGCCAACGTCCTGACTTTC. Residues: CSVPEFSSGANVLTF.

Only a few counts were recorded for this clonotype. The CDR3 DNA reads as TGTGCCAGCTCTGCGTGGGACAGTTACACAGATACGCAGTATTTT. This encodes CASSAWDSYTDTQYF. The V call is TRBV27, the J call TRBJ2-3, with 7 bases aligning to TRBD1. CDR1 MNHEY and CDR2 SMNVEV come from the germline V gene (reference sequence). CDR3 length equals 15 residues. Germline trimming cut 8 bases from V and 2 bases from J; bases unmatched to any gene: 10.

This clonotype appeared many times. This chain uses TRBV6-5 with TRBJ1-2; a possible D gene is TRBD1 (5 bases). The CDR3 runs 13 residues. Per the germline V gene, CDR1 is MNHEY and CDR2 is SVGAGI. V was shortened by 0 bases and J by 5 bases, with 7 bases between the two germline ends. The CDR3 DNA sequence: TGTGCCAGCAGTTACTCTGGGGCATATGGCTACACCTTC. Its translation: CASSYSGAYGYTF.

This clonotype was counted many times. The genes are TRBV14 and TRBJ1-1; D not certain. V was trimmed by 1 base and J by 4 bases, leaving 16 bases between them. The CDR3 is 16 residues long. The V gene's germline CDR1 is SGHDN and CDR2 FVKESK. CDR3 sequence reads: CASSQGPREGSTEAFF. The CDR3 coding sequence is TGTGCCAGCAGCCAAGGGCCGCGGGAAGGATCCACTGAAGCTTTCTTT. The whole variable domain, filled in from reference TRBV14 and TRBJ1-1, reads EAGVTQFPSHSVIEKGQTVTLRCDPISGHDNLYWYRRVMGKEIKFLLHFVKESKQDESGMPNNRFLAERTGGTYSTLKVQPAELEDSGVYFCASSQGPREGSTEAFFGQGTRLTVV.